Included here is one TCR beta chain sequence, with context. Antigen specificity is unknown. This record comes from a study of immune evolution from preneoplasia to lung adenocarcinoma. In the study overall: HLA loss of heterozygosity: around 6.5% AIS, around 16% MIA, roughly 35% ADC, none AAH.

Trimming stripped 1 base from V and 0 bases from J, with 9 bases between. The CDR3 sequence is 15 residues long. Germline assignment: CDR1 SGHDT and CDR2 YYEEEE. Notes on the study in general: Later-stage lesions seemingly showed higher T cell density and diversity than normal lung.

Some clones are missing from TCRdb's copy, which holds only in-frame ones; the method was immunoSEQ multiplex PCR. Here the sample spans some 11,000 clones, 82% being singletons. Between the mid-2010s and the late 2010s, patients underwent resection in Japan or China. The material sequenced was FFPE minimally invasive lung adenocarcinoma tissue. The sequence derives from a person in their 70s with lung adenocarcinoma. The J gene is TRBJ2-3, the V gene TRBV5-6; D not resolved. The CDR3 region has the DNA TGTGCCAGCAGCTTGTTACAGATTAGCACAGATACGCAGTATTTT. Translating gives CASSLLQISTDTQYF.